The source of this T cell receptor beta chain is a study of T cells in Graves' hyperthyroidism and ophthalmopathy. Regions amplified from RNA transcripts were the TCR beta CDR3 regions. A first-round RT-PCR of the TCR CDR3 used the HTBI primer set. MiXCR, run by TCRdb on the multiplex PCR reads, gives a single entry per CDR3 protein. Of about 130,000 distinct CDR3 sequences listed, over 20% are singletons. There are 12 residues in the CDR3. Germline V gives CDR1 MDHEN, CDR2 SYDVKM. V lost 3 bases and J 5 bases, leaving 7 bases between the germline ends. Patients showing uncontrolled infection, other autoimmune disease, pregnancy or lactation were ineligible. In making diagnoses, clinical symptoms, serum thyroxine and TRAb, thyroid ultrasound and orbital computed tomography were all used.

The sequenced sample was blood. The source of this sequence is a woman aged 45-59 years with Graves' hyperthyroidism that later progressed to Graves' ophthalmopathy. This sequence joins TRBV28 and TRBJ1-1; no firm D call. CDR3 sequence reads: CASSLVRTEAFF. The DNA of the CDR3 is TGTGCCAGCAGTTTGGTGAGAACTGAAGCTTTCTTT.